This T cell receptor (beta chain) was captured in a study of blood T cell repertoires in COVID-19. At the level of the study: Samples came from the United States, Italy and Spain, spanning acute and convalescent COVID-19. In each case, the material was cDNA or gDNA derived from T cells, B-cell-depleted T cells, or PBMCs.

Participant-given clinical history determined each cohort assignment. As handled by the study authors: Estimates of nucleated cell counts were drawn from the amplification of reference gene primers. Repertoires were generated with immunoSEQ multiplex PCR, while TCRdb's copy carries only in-frame clones and drops some. The D gene and trimming were derived from the DNA, and the V and J assignments and clone size from that table. The sample lists 250,000 or so clones; about 90% were seen once. The receptor was derived from a human donor in a cohort exposed to, infected with or recovered from COVID-19 (not recorded which). The donor label of this sample is uncertain. The sequenced material came from PBMCs or T cells enriched from blood (not recorded which).

This CDR3 reads CATVGSGEAFF. CDR3 in DNA: TGTGCCACCGTGGGGAGTGGCGAAGCTTTCTTT. V is TRBV6-5 and J is TRBJ1-1; D uncertain. V was pared by 10 bases and J by 8 bases, with 14 bases between. This CDR3 has 11 amino acids. Germline V CDR1 and CDR2: MNHEY, SVGAGI.